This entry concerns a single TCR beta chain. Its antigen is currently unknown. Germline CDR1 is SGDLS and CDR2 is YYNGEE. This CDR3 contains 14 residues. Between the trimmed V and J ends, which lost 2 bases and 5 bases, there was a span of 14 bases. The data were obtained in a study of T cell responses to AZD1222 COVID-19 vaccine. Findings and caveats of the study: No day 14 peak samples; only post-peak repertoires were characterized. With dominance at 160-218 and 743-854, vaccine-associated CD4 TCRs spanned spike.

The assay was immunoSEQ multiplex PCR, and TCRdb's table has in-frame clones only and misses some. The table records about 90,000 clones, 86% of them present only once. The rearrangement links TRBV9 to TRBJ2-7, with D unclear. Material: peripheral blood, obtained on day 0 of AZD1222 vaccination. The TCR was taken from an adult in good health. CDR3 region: CASSVRWEVHEQYF. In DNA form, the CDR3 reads TGTGCCAGCAGCGTCAGGTGGGAAGTTCACGAGCAGTACTTC.